Following are 27 T cell receptor beta chains from one sample sequenced in a study of blood T cell repertoires in COVID-19. Using immunoSEQ multiplex PCR, the repertoire was profiled, and TCRdb retains in-frame clones only, with some absent. In the table there are some 250,000 clones, around nine tenths of which are singletons. The sequenced sample consisted of peripheral blood. These receptors were collected from a woman between 35 and 50 years old who had recovered from COVID-19.

The rearrangement links TRBV9 to TRBJ2-2; 9 nucleotides match TRBD2. V shed 4 bases and J 5 bases; nucleotides not matched to a gene: 6. Germline assignment: CDR1 SGDLS and CDR2 YYNGEE. The CDR3 contains 15 residues. The CDR3, as DNA: TGTGCCAGCAGCCCGGGGACTAGCAGTACCGGGGAGCTGTTTTTT. It yields the protein CASSPGTSSTGELFF.

To note about this clone: Its ends do not fully match the called genes, so a read error is possible. The rearrangement uses TRBV7-9 and TRBJ1-2; TRBD1 matches 10 bases. Per germline, CDR1 SEHNR and CDR2 FQNEAQ (reference sequence). This CDR3 has 14 residues. The CDR3 region is CASSPTGTGAFRAF. The CDR3 nucleotides are TGTGCCAGCAGCCCGACCGGGACAGGGGCGTTTCGGGCTTTC.

This chain connects TRBV7-9 to TRBJ2-4; D is possibly TRBD1 (6 bases). The germline gives CDR1 SEHNR, CDR2 FQNEAQ (reference sequence). Deletions cut 5 bases from V and 7 bases from J, with 18 bases between. The CDR3 length is 15 residues. The CDR3 sequence is CASSPGDGLVNIQYF. The CDR3, as DNA: TGTGCCAGCAGCCCAGGGGACGGCCTGGTGAACATTCAGTACTTC.

The CDR3 spells CASSPGLANTYEQYV. DNA of the CDR3: TGTGCCAGCAGCCCCGGACTAGCGAACACCTACGAGCAGTACGTC. The chain is built from TRBV5-6 and TRBJ2-7, with 9 bases aligning to TRBD2. V shed 4 bases and J 2 bases; nucleotides not matched to a gene: 7. The CDR3 is made up of 15 amino acids. Germline V CDR1 and CDR2: SGHDT, YYEEEE.

The V call is TRBV30, the J call TRBJ2-2; TRBD1 might be the D (6 bases). V was shortened by 3 bases and J by 2 bases, with 13 bases between the two germline ends. CDR3 length equals 15 residues. Per the germline V gene, CDR1 is GTSNPN and CDR2 is SVGIG (reference sequence). CDR3 amino acids: CAWSRGQGNTGELFF. The DNA for the CDR3 is TGTGCCTGGAGCCGGGGACAAGGCAACACCGGGGAGCTGTTTTTT.

V is TRBV27 and J is TRBJ2-5; 7 nucleotides align to TRBD2. This CDR3 is built from 16 residues. Trimming removed 6 bases from V and 5 bases from J; junction bases left unmatched: 15. Germline CDR1 MNHEY, CDR2 SMNVEV (reference sequence). The CDR3 region has the DNA TGTGCCAGCAGCCCGAGGCCCAGGCTGGGGGGGGAGACCCAGTACTTC. It codes for CASSPRPRLGGETQYF.

This sequence joins TRBV3-1 (or the pseudogene TRBV3-2) and TRBJ1-5, with D uncertain. V lost 2 bases and J lost 2, with 7 bases in between. Germline CDR1 is LGHDT and CDR2 is YNNKEL (reference sequence). CDR3 length: 14 amino acids. CDR3 residues: CASSQNGGNQPQHF. The CDR3 DNA is TGTGCCAGCAGCCAAAACGGTGGCAATCAGCCCCAGCATTTT.

V gene TRBV13 combines with J gene TRBJ2-7; 7 bases line up with TRBD1. The CDR3 has 14 residues. The germline V gene encodes CDR1 PRHDT and CDR2 FYEKMQ (reference sequence). Trimming at V came to 4 bases and at J to 3 bases, leaving 6 bases not matched to a gene. The CDR3 here is CASSSDHRGYEQYF. CDR3 DNA: TGTGCCAGCAGCTCAGATCACAGGGGCTACGAGCAGTACTTC. Combining the CDR3 with reference TRBV13 and TRBJ2-7 gives the whole variable domain AAGVIQSPRHLIKEKRETATLKCYPIPRHDTVYWYQQGPGQDPQFLISFYEKMQSDKGSIPDRFSAQQFSDYHSELNMSSLELGDSALYFCASSSDHRGYEQYFGPGTRLTVT.

This chain connects TRBV2 to TRBJ1-5; tentatively, D is TRBD1 (5 bases). CDR3 length: 16 residues. The ends were cut back, 6 bases at V and 2 bases at J, with 17 bases in the middle. Germline CDR1 and CDR2: SNHLY and FYNNEI. The CDR3 loop reads CASSADSARGNQPQHF. Here the CDR3 DNA reads TGTGCCAGCAGCGCAGACAGCGCCCGAGGCAATCAGCCCCAGCATTTT.

The rearrangement joins TRBV19 to TRBJ2-4; D not certain. Trimming took 1 base from V and 0 from J, leaving 4 bases between them. The CDR3 sequence is 14 residues long. CDR1 and CDR2 from the germline V gene are LNHDA and SQIVND (reference sequence). The CDR3 DNA reads as TGTGCCAGTAGTATAGCTCTAGCCAAAAACATTCAGTACTTC. It codes for CASSIALAKNIQYF.

The chain recombines TRBV30 with TRBJ1-2; D possibly corresponds to TRBD1 (6 bases). CDR1 and CDR2 (germline): GTSNPN, SVGIG (reference sequence). CDR3 length equals 15 residues. Trimming pared 0 bases from V and 4 bases from J, leaving 15 bases between. The CDR3 region has the DNA TGTGCCTGGAGTGTAATGGGCAGGGGTGGCTATGGCTACACCTTC. This translates into CAWSVMGRGGYGYTF.

The gene calls are TRBV5-1 and TRBJ1-2; a possible D gene is TRBD1 (6 bases). The germline V and J ends were trimmed by 0 bases and 6 bases, with 9 bases remaining between them. The germline V gene has CDR1 SGHRS and CDR2 YFSETQ. This CDR3 has 13 amino acids. CDR3 sequence reads: CASSLVWGHGYTF. CDR3 sequence (DNA): TGCGCCAGCAGCTTGGTATGGGGGCATGGCTACACCTTC.

The chain links TRBV18 to TRBJ1-2; D gene uncertain. Trimming pared 8 bases from V and 5 bases from J, leaving 24 bases between. The CDR3 extends over 16 amino acids. Germline CDR1 and CDR2: KGHSH and LQKENI. The DNA for the CDR3 is TGTGCCAGCGCCAGCGCCGCGGGCCCACGCCCGTATGGCTACACCTTC. It yields the protein CASASAAGPRPYGYTF.

The gene calls are TRBV2 and TRBJ1-3; D remains unclear. The CDR3 covers 14 residues. CDR1 SNHLY and CDR2 FYNNEI come from the germline V gene. Trimming shortened V by 9 bases and J by 0 bases, and 12 bases separated the two germline ends. The CDR3 DNA sequence: TGTGCCAGGGGCGGGGAACGCTCTGGAAACACCATATATTTT. This translates into CARGGERSGNTIYF.

The J gene is TRBJ2-5, the V gene TRBV30, with D perhaps matching TRBD2 (6 bases). This CDR3 has 17 residues. V lost 0 bases to trimming and J lost 5 bases, with 22 bases between them. From germline, CDR1 is GTSNPN and CDR2 SVGIG (reference sequence). In DNA form, the CDR3 reads TGTGCCTGGAGTGTACCCCCTACGCTAGCGAATCTGGAGACCCAGTACTTC. It encodes CAWSVPPTLANLETQYF.

The chain has TRBV19 and TRBJ1-1; 12 positions match TRBD1. V lost 9 bases to trimming and J lost 0 bases; unmatched junction nucleotides: 5. The CDR3 loop spans 15 amino acids. Germline assignment: CDR1 LNHDA and CDR2 SQIVND (reference sequence). CDR3 nucleotides: TGTGCCAGCAAGGGACAGGGGGCCGTGAACACTGAAGCTTTCTTT. Protein product: CASKGQGAVNTEAFF.

The chain has TRBV6-2 or TRBV6-3 and TRBJ1-6; D remains unclear. The CDR3 sequence is 13 residues long. Germline values: CDR1 MNHEY, CDR2 SVGEGT. Trimming took off 0 bases at V and 6 bases at J, with 3 bases between the two ends. The CDR3 loop reads CASSYSSNSPLHF. The CDR3 nucleotides are TGTGCCAGCAGTTACTCGAGTAATTCACCCCTCCACTTT.

V gene TRBV21-1 combines with J gene TRBJ2-1; TRBD2, the table's D call, lacks a check against the DNA. TRBV21-1 is marked as a pseudogene. The CDR3 is 17 amino acids. For the CDR3, the DNA is TGTGCCAGCAGCAAAGAGGGTAGGCTAGCGGGAGACGATGAGCAGTTCTTC. Protein product: CASSKEGRLAGDDEQFF.

The CDR3 DNA follows: TGTGCCAGCAAGCCCCGGGGGGTCTGGAAATATGAGCAGTTCTTC. Its translation is CASKPRGVWKYEQFF. V is TRBV2 and J is TRBJ2-1; 7 bases match TRBD2. The CDR3 has 15 residues. V lost 7 bases, J lost 8 bases, and 14 bases stayed unmatched. Germline CDR1 is SNHLY and CDR2 is FYNNEI.

The chain recombines TRBV25-1 with TRBJ2-6, with 7 positions matching TRBD1. V was pared by 7 bases and J by 4 bases, with 10 bases of the junction left unmatched. Looked up from germline, CDR1 is MGHDK and CDR2 is SYGVNS. The CDR3 sequence is 16 residues long. CDR3 bases: TGTGCCAGCACTCCGACAGGGCTTACCGGGGCCAACGTCCTGACTTTC. It codes for CASTPTGLTGANVLTF. Based on the CDR3 plus reference TRBV25-1 and TRBJ2-6, the full variable domain is EADIYQTPRYLVIGTGKKITLECSQTMGHDKMYWYQQDPGMELHLIHYSYGVNSTEKGDLSSESTVSRIRTEHFPLTLESARPSHTSQYLCASTPTGLTGANVLTFGAGSRLTVL.

The chain recombines TRBV9 with TRBJ2-3; 9 positions agree with TRBD2. CDR3 size: 16 residues. Germline V gene data show CDR1 as SGDLS and CDR2 as YYNGEE. After removal of 4 bases from V and 2 bases from J, the junction contained 8 bases not matched to a gene. CDR3: CASSTRTSAPTDTQYF. The DNA for the CDR3 is TGTGCCAGCAGCACTCGGACTAGCGCTCCCACAGATACGCAGTATTTT.

This sequence joins TRBV7-3 and TRBJ2-5; the match to TRBD2 covers 11 bases. CDR3 length: 16 amino acids. Trimming took 2 bases from V and 5 from J; bases not matched to a gene: 7. The germline V gene encodes CDR1 SGHTA and CDR2 FQGTGA. The CDR3 nucleotides read TGTGCCAGCAGCTTAGGGGTTAGCGGGAGGGGGGAGACCCAGTACTTC. It encodes CASSLGVSGRGETQYF. The whole variable domain, filled in from reference TRBV7-3 and TRBJ2-5, reads GAGVSQTPSNKVTEKGKYVELRCDPISGHTALYWYRQSLGQGPEFLIYFQGTGAADDSGLPNDRFFAVRPEGSVSTLKIQRTERGDSAVYLCASSLGVSGRGETQYFGPGTRLLVL.

J is TRBJ1-2 and V is TRBV4-1; tentatively, D is TRBD1 (5 bases). V was cut by 3 bases and J by 4 bases, with 15 bases left in between. This CDR3 is 15 amino acids long. The V gene's germline CDR1 is MGHRA and CDR2 YSYEKL. CDR3 residues: CASSHPGGEGYGYTF. The CDR3, as DNA: TGCGCCAGCAGCCACCCGGGGGGGGAGGGCTATGGCTACACCTTC.

J is TRBJ1-5 and V is TRBV4-3, with unresolved D. CDR1 is LGHNA, CDR2 YSLEER, per germline. The germline V and J ends were trimmed by 4 bases and 0 bases, with 10 bases remaining between them. The CDR3 extends over 15 amino acids. The CDR3 DNA follows: TGCGCCAGCAGCCCGACGGAGCATAGCAATCAGCCCCAGCATTTT. Amino acids: CASSPTEHSNQPQHF.

The chain uses TRBV5-1 and TRBJ2-2, with a tentative D call TRBD2 (6 bases). Germline-derived CDR1 and CDR2 are SGHRS and YFSETQ. Trimming stripped 3 bases from V and 3 bases from J, with 12 bases between. The CDR3 runs to 15 residues. The CDR3 reads CASSSISGYTGELFF. The CDR3 nucleotides are TGCGCCAGCAGCTCTATTAGCGGATACACCGGGGAGCTGTTTTTT.

The chain is built from TRBV9 and TRBJ1-3; D perhaps matches TRBD1 (6 bases). Germline CDR1 SGDLS, CDR2 YYNGEE. The ends were cut back, 6 bases at V and 0 bases at J, with 10 bases in the middle. The CDR3 consists of 14 residues. Written as DNA, the CDR3 is TGTGCCAGCAACAACAGGGACTCTGGAAACACCATATATTTT. Its protein product is CASNNRDSGNTIYF. Based on the CDR3 plus reference TRBV9 and TRBJ1-3, the full variable domain is DSGVTQTPKHLITATGQRVTLRCSPRSGDLSVYWYQQSLDQGLQFLIQYYNGEERAKGNILERFSAQQFPDLHSELNLSSLELGDSALYFCASNNRDSGNTIYFGEGSWLTVV.

This chain connects TRBV5-4 to TRBJ2-4, with TRBD1 matching 7 bases. V lost 2 bases, J lost 7 bases, and 12 bases stayed unmatched. The CDR3 runs to 16 residues. Germline V lookup: CDR1 SGHNT, CDR2 YYREEE (reference sequence). CDR3 residues: CASSFYPRQGGNIQYF. CDR3 DNA: TGTGCCAGCAGCTTTTATCCACGACAGGGCGGTAACATTCAGTACTTC.